These T cell receptor beta chains were read from a single sample in a study of T cells in narcolepsy. Profiled with immunoSEQ multiplex PCR; TCRdb holds only in-frame clones, not every one. In the table there are tens of thousands of clones, around 90% of which are singletons. The sample consisted of CD45RA- memory CD4+ T cells from PBMCs. Every receptor here comes from a human donor with narcolepsy. Each CDR3 is given with its conserved first and last residue. The D gene is left open where the match is weak. The size of a clone is reported for some rows only, either as once, few or many, or as a class for expanded clones.

TRBV11-2	TRBJ2-2	TRBD2	NA	TGTGCCAGCAGCTTAGATGGACTAGCGGGAGCAATAGTTGGCACCGGGGAGCTGTTTTTT	CASSLDGLAGAIVGTGELFF
TRBV5-1	TRBJ2-7	NA	NA	TGCGCCAGCAGCTTCCGGGGGAACAGGGAGGGCGAGCAGTACTTC	CASSFRGNREGEQYF
TRBV18	TRBJ2-7	NA	NA	TGTGCCAGCTCTCTGGGCCAGACAGGTACAGCCCCCTACGAGCAGTACTTC	CASSLGQTGTAPYEQYF
TRBV9	TRBJ2-7	TRBD1	NA	TGTGCCAGCAGCGTAGAGTGGGACAGGAGGTACGAGCAGTACTTC	CASSVEWDRRYEQYF
TRBV21-1	TRBJ1-5	NA	NA	TGTGCCAGCACCTATCCACGGGGAATTAGCAATCAGCCCCAGCATTTT	CASTYPRGISNQPQHF
TRBV7-8	TRBJ2-7	TRBD1	NA	TGTGCCAGCAGCCGACGGACAGGAGCCTACGAGCAGTACTTC	CASSRRTGAYEQYF
TRBV19	TRBJ1-1	NA	NA	TGTGCCAGTAGTATAGGTCGACAGACGAACACTGAAGCTTTCTTT	CASSIGRQTNTEAFF
TRBV30	TRBJ2-6	NA	NA	TGTGCCTGCCGGACTCGAAGGGGCTCTGGGGCCAACGTCCTGACTTTC	CACRTRRGSGANVLTF
TRBV5-1	TRBJ2-1	NA	NA	TGCGCCAGCAGCGGTGGGAATTACAATGAGCAGTTCTTC	CASSGGNYNEQFF
TRBV5-8	TRBJ1-2	NA	NA	TGTGCCAGCAGCAAAGGGGACGGCTGGTTCTATGGCTACACCTTC	CASSKGDGWFYGYTF
TRBV28	TRBJ1-1	TRBD1	NA	TGTGCCAGCAGTTTGACAGGGGCACAGTTGAACACTGAAGCTTTCTTT	CASSLTGAQLNTEAFF
TRBV29-1	TRBJ1-2	NA	NA	TGCAGCGCCGGGAGTAGCTACACCTTC	CSAGSSYTF
TRBV30	TRBJ2-5	NA	NA	TGTGCCTGGGGAGTCCGGACCCAGTACTTC	CAWGVRTQYF
TRBV7-9	TRBJ1-2	NA	once	TGTGCCAGCAGCCCCGGTAGCCGTGGGGGTGTCTATGGCTACACCTTC	CASSPGSRGGVYGYTF
TRBV28	TRBJ2-7	TRBD2	NA	TGTGCCAGCAGTTTCACGTTAGAGGGACTAACCTACGAGCAGTACTTC	CASSFTLEGLTYEQYF
TRBV7-9	TRBJ2-7	NA	NA	TGTGCCAGCAGCTCGAACTCCAACGCGGGGAGCTCCTACGAGCAGTACTTC	CASSSNSNAGSSYEQYF
TRBV6-5	TRBJ2-7	NA	few	TGTGCCAGCAGTTACTCCCTTGGCAGGGAGTACGAGCAGTACTTC	CASSYSLGREYEQYF
TRBV5-6	TRBJ2-7	NA	few	TGTGCCAGCAGCCCACGGTGGGGCAGGCCCGGAGTCGTGGGGCAGTACTTC	CASSPRWGRPGVVGQYF
TRBV29-1	TRBJ2-1	TRBD2	NA	TGCAGCGGGACCGAGACTAGCGGCCCTTACAATGAGCAGTTCTTC	CSGTETSGPYNEQFF
TRBV18	TRBJ1-1	NA	NA	TGTGCCAGCTCACCAGGGACAAGGCCAGGGACTGAAGCTTTCTTT	CASSPGTRPGTEAFF
TRBV27	TRBJ2-5	TRBD1	NA	TGTGCCAGCAGAAAAGTCGGGACAGAGAAGACCCAGTACTTC	CASRKVGTEKTQYF
TRBV4-2	TRBJ2-1	NA	NA	TGTGCCAGCAGCCCGGGGGAGAGGCTTAATGAGCAGTTCTTC	CASSPGERLNEQFF